These 7 T cell receptor beta chains came from one sample sequenced in a study of cytomegalovirus exposure and HLA in healthy donors (TCRdb year 2017). The receptor library was made with the immunoSEQ multiplex PCR assay. For the multiplex PCR, a mixture combining 60 forward primers for TCR Vbeta segments and 13 reverse primers for TCR Jbeta segments was used. TCRdb retrieved this table from immuneACCESS and kept in-frame rearrangements only. Not all clones are present; in checked studies, unresolved V genes account for under half, and no reason is known for the remainder. This specimen's table enumerates about 140,000 clones. Of the sample, about 2.2% is held by the ten largest clones. Source material: PBMCs. The receptor set was obtained from a woman aged 18-29 years in good health and CMV-seronegative.

The CDR3 loop reads CASRDGTAHSSGNTIYF. CDR3 DNA: TGCGCCAGCAGGGACGGGACAGCTCATTCCTCTGGAAACACCATATATTTT. The gene calls are TRBV5-1 and TRBJ1-3; 7 nucleotides line up with TRBD1. Germline lookup yields CDR1 SGHRS and CDR2 YFSETQ. The trim removed 5 bases at V and 0 bases at J, leaving 11 bases unmatched. The CDR3 is made up of 17 amino acids.

The rearrangement links TRBV5-1 to TRBJ2-1, with 10 bases identical to TRBD1. CDR3 length equals 18 residues. Germline lookup yields CDR1 SGHRS and CDR2 YFSETQ. Trimming took 2 bases from V and 2 from J; bases not matched to a gene: 10. The CDR3 loop reads CASSFGTGVPLTYNEQFF. For the CDR3, the DNA is TGCGCCAGCAGCTTTGGGACAGGGGTTCCATTGACCTACAATGAGCAGTTCTTC.

The chain joins TRBV12-5 to TRBJ2-5; 7 nucleotides match TRBD1. Trimming took 3 bases from V and 4 from J; bases not matched to a gene: 5. The CDR3 has 14 residues. The germline V gene encodes CDR1 LGHNT and CDR2 FRNRAP. CDR3 residues: CASGLTGARETQYF. The CDR3, as DNA: TGTGCTAGTGGTTTAACAGGGGCGCGAGAGACCCAGTACTTC.

The chain combines TRBV18 with TRBJ2-1; tentative D call: TRBD2 (5 bases). The ends were cut back, 2 bases at V and 6 bases at J, with 20 bases in the middle. From germline, CDR1 is KGHSH and CDR2 LQKENI. CDR3 length: 17 residues. The CDR3 loop is CASSPFDVGRTFNEQFF. The CDR3 DNA sequence: TGTGCCAGCTCACCATTCGACGTTGGCCGGACTTTCAATGAGCAGTTCTTC.

V usage is TRBV7-3 and J usage is TRBJ2-1; TRBD2 aligns across 10 bases. V lost 2 bases, J lost 1 base, and 5 bases stayed unmatched. Looked up from germline, CDR1 is SGHTA and CDR2 is FQGTGA. There are 17 residues in the CDR3. In nucleotides, the CDR3 is TGTGCCAGCAGCTTAGGTACTAGCGGGACATCCTACAATGAGCAGTTCTTC. It encodes CASSLGTSGTSYNEQFF.

This rearrangement joins TRBV5-1 to TRBJ2-3; 7 bases align to TRBD2. J was trimmed by 6 bases and V by 3 bases; bases with no gene match: 13. Germline V gene lookup returns CDR1 SGHRS and CDR2 YFSETQ. CDR3 length: 16 amino acids. This chain's CDR3 is CASSSILGGAGDTQYF. The CDR3 region has the DNA TGCGCCAGCAGCTCGATCCTGGGAGGGGCCGGGGATACGCAGTATTTT.

The chain links TRBV5-6 to TRBJ1-4, with a weak D call TRBD1 (6 bases). This CDR3 contains 16 residues. The V gene's germline CDR1 is SGHDT and CDR2 YYEEEE. V lost 2 bases and J lost 2, with 13 bases in between. As DNA, the CDR3 is TGTGCCAGCAGCTTACAGGGTTTCGGTACTAATGAAAAACTGTTTTTT. Its translation: CASSLQGFGTNEKLFF.